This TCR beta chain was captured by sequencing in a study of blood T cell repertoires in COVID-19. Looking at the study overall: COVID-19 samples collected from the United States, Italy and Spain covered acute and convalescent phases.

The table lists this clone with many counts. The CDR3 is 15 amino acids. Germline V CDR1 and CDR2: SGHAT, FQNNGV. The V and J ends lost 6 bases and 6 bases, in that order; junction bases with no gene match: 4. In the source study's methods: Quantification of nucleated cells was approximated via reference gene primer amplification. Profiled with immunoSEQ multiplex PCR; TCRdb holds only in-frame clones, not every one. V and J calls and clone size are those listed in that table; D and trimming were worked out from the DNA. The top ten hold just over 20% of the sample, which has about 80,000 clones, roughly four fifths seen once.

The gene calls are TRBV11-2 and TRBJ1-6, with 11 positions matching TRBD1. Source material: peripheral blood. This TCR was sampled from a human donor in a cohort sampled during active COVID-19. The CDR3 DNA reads TGTGCCAGCAGTAGGACAGGGGGCTTTAATTCACCCCTCCACTTT. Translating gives CASSRTGGFNSPLHF.